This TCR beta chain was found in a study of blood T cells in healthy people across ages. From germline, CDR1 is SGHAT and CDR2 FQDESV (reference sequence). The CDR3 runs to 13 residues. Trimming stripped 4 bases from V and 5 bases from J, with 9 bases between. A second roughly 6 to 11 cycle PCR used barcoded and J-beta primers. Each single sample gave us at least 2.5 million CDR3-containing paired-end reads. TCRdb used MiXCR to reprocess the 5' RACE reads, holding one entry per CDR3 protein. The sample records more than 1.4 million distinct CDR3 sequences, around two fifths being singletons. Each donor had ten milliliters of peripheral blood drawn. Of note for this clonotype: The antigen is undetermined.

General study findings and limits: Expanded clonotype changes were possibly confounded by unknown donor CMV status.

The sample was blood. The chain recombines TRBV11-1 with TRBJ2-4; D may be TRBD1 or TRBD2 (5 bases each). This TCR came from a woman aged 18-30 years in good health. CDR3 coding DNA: TGTGCCAGCAGCTGGGGGTCTCAAAACATTCAGTACTTC. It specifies CASSWGSQNIQYF.